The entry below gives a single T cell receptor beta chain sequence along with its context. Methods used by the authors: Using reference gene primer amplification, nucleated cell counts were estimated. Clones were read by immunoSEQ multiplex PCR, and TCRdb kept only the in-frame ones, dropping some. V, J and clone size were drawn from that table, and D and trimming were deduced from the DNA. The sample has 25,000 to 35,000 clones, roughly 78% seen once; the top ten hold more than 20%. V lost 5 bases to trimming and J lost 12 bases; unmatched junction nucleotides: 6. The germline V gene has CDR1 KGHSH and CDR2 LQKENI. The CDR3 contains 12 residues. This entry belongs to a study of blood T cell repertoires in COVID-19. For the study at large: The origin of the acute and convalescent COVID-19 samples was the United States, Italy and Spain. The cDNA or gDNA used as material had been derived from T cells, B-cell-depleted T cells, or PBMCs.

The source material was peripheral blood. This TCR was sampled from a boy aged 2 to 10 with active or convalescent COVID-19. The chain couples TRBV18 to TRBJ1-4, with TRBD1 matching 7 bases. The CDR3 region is CASSSYDRELFF. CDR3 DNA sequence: TGTGCCAGCTCATCATACGACAGGGAACTGTTTTTT.